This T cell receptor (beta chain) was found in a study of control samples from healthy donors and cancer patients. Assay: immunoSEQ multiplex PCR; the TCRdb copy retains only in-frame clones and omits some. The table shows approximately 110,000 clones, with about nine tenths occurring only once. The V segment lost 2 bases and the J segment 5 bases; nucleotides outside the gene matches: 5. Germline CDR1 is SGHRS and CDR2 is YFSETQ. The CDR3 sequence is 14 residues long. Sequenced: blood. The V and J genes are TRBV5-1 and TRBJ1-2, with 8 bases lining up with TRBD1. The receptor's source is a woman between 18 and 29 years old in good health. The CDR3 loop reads CASSFGTGGYGYTF. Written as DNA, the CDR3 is TGCGCCAGCAGCTTTGGGACAGGAGGATATGGCTACACCTTC. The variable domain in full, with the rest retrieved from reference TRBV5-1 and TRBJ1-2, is KAGVTQTPRYLIKTRGQQVTLSCSPISGHRSVSWYQQTPGQGLQFLFEYFSETQRNKGNFPGRFSGRQFSNSRSEMNVSTLELGDSALYLCASSFGTGGYGYTFGSGTRLTVV.